A selection of T cell receptor beta chains follows, all from one sample in a study of regulatory T cells in long-lasting Graves disease. Each CDR3 protein is one row after TCRdb ran MiXCR on the multiplex PCR reads. This sample has roughly 500,000 distinct CDR3 sequences, with approximately 15% found just once. The same sample was also used in a study of T cells in Graves' hyperthyroidism and ophthalmopathy.

The sample in question was peripheral blood mononuclear cells (PBMCs), obtained at new diagnosis, from a patient treated with antithyroid drugs. The source of these receptors is a man aged 25 to 45 with Graves disease. The CDR3 runs from the conserved cysteine through the conserved F or W. D genes are given only for firm matches. Clone size appears in some rows only: once, few, many, or a class for an expanded clone.

d_gene: NA
v_gene: TRBV7-3
j_gene: TRBJ2-2
abundance: many
CDR3aa: CASAPVHTGELFF
CDR3nt: TGTGCCAGCGCCCCAGTCCACACCGGGGAGCTGTTTTTT

d_gene: NA
v_gene: TRBV27
j_gene: TRBJ1-5
abundance: many
CDR3aa: CASSLKWGGDQPQHF
CDR3nt: TGTGCCAGCAGTTTGAAATGGGGAGGAGATCAGCCCCAGCATTTT

d_gene: NA
v_gene: TRBV14
j_gene: TRBJ2-5
abundance: NA
CDR3aa: CASASKVNSQETQYF
CDR3nt: TGTGCCAGCGCTAGTAAAGTTAACAGCCAAGAGACCCAGTACTTC

d_gene: NA
v_gene: TRBV12-3/TRBV12-4
j_gene: TRBJ2-7
abundance: many
CDR3aa: CASRPFSSYEQYF
CDR3nt: TGTGCCAGCAGGCCGTTCAGCTCCTACGAGCAGTACTTC

d_gene: TRBD1
v_gene: TRBV4-1
j_gene: TRBJ2-2
abundance: few
CDR3aa: CASSQVVQGAGELFF
CDR3nt: TGCGCCAGCAGCCAAGTGGTGCAGGGGGCCGGGGAGCTGTTTTTT

d_gene: NA
v_gene: TRBV19
j_gene: TRBJ2-6
abundance: few
CDR3aa: CASTLESGANVLTF
CDR3nt: TGTGCCAGTACCCTCGAATCTGGGGCCAACGTCCTGACTTTC

d_gene: TRBD1
v_gene: TRBV5-1
j_gene: TRBJ1-4
abundance: NA
CDR3aa: CASSKKGGQGNEKLFF
CDR3nt: TGCGCCAGCAGCAAAAAGGGCGGACAGGGGAATGAAAAACTGTTTTTT

d_gene: TRBD1
v_gene: TRBV12-3/TRBV12-4
j_gene: TRBJ1-3
abundance: NA
CDR3aa: CASGLQGASSGNTIYF
CDR3nt: TGTGCCAGCGGTCTGCAGGGGGCTTCCTCTGGAAACACCATATACTTT

d_gene: NA
v_gene: TRBV5-1
j_gene: TRBJ2-5
abundance: NA
CDR3aa: CASRLDAQETQYF
CDR3nt: TGCGCCAGCCGGCTGGACGCTCAAGAGACCCAGTACTTC

d_gene: NA
v_gene: TRBV5-1
j_gene: TRBJ2-1
abundance: few
CDR3aa: CASSLSTTNNEQFF
CDR3nt: TGCGCCAGCAGCTTGTCGACTACTAACAATGAGCAGTTCTTC

d_gene: TRBD1
v_gene: TRBV5-1
j_gene: TRBJ2-2
abundance: many
CDR3aa: CASATGPGELFF
CDR3nt: TGCGCCAGCGCGACAGGGCCCGGGGAGCTGTTTTTT

d_gene: TRBD2
v_gene: TRBV12-3/TRBV12-4
j_gene: TRBJ2-7
abundance: many
CDR3aa: CASSPRGSGRYEQYF
CDR3nt: TGTGCCAGCAGTCCCCGTGGTAGCGGGAGGTACGAGCAGTACTTC

d_gene: NA
v_gene: TRBV29-1
j_gene: TRBJ2-7
abundance: few
CDR3aa: CSVEDQVKSSYEQYF
CDR3nt: TGCAGCGTTGAAGATCAAGTGAAGAGCTCCTACGAGCAGTACTTC

d_gene: NA
v_gene: TRBV12-5
j_gene: TRBJ1-5
abundance: many
CDR3aa: CASGHNQPQHF
CDR3nt: TGTGCTAGTGGCCACAATCAGCCCCAGCATTTT

d_gene: TRBD1
v_gene: TRBV12-3/TRBV12-4
j_gene: TRBJ2-3
abundance: many
CDR3aa: CASRPGQTTDTQYF
CDR3nt: TGTGCCAGCAGACCGGGACAGACCACAGATACGCAGTATTTT

d_gene: NA
v_gene: TRBV4-3
j_gene: TRBJ2-5
abundance: few
CDR3aa: CASSPLGVFGETQYF
CDR3nt: TGCGCCAGCAGCCCTCTGGGAGTTTTCGGAGAGACCCAGTACTTC

d_gene: TRBD1
v_gene: TRBV24-1
j_gene: TRBJ2-5
abundance: few
CDR3aa: CATSDVGTDQETQYF
CDR3nt: TGTGCCACCAGTGATGTCGGGACAGATCAAGAGACCCAGTACTTC

d_gene: TRBD1
v_gene: TRBV30
j_gene: TRBJ1-2
abundance: NA
CDR3aa: CAWRGSGGNYGYTF
CDR3nt: TGTGCCTGGAGGGGATCAGGGGGTAACTATGGCTACACCTTC

d_gene: NA
v_gene: TRBV14
j_gene: TRBJ1-4
abundance: NA
CDR3aa: CASSHSGEKLFF
CDR3nt: TGTGCCAGCAGCCACTCAGGAGAAAAACTGTTTTTT

d_gene: NA
v_gene: TRBV6-2/TRBV6-3
j_gene: TRBJ2-1
abundance: few
CDR3aa: CAIKEPYNEQFF
CDR3nt: TGTGCCATTAAAGAGCCCTACAATGAGCAGTTCTTC

d_gene: TRBD2
v_gene: TRBV20-1
j_gene: TRBJ2-1
abundance: NA
CDR3aa: CSARSGTSGNNEQFF
CDR3nt: TGCAGTGCTAGATCCGGGACTAGCGGAAACAATGAGCAGTTCTTC

d_gene: NA
v_gene: TRBV18
j_gene: TRBJ2-7
abundance: NA
CDR3aa: CASSPVFSAYEQYF
CDR3nt: TGTGCCAGCTCACCCGTGTTTTCCGCCTACGAGCAGTACTTC

d_gene: NA
v_gene: TRBV6-5
j_gene: TRBJ1-1
abundance: many
CDR3aa: CASSYSTGAEAFF
CDR3nt: TGTGCCAGCAGTTACTCAACGGGCGCTGAAGCTTTCTTT

d_gene: TRBD2
v_gene: TRBV9
j_gene: TRBJ2-3
abundance: many
CDR3aa: CASSAERLAGWDTQYF
CDR3nt: TGTGCCAGCAGCGCCGAGCGACTAGCGGGGTGGGATACGCAGTATTTT

d_gene: TRBD2
v_gene: TRBV20-1
j_gene: TRBJ2-1
abundance: many
CDR3aa: CSARVDLAGGDEQFF
CDR3nt: TGCAGTGCTAGAGTGGATCTAGCGGGGGGGGATGAGCAGTTCTTC

d_gene: NA
v_gene: TRBV27
j_gene: TRBJ1-5
abundance: many
CDR3aa: CASSLTGDQPQHF
CDR3nt: TGTGCCAGCAGCTTGACAGGAGATCAGCCCCAGCATTTT

d_gene: TRBD2
v_gene: TRBV28
j_gene: TRBJ2-7
abundance: NA
CDR3aa: CASRTSGTSGYQQYF
CDR3nt: TGTGCCAGCAGAACCTCCGGGACTAGCGGCTACCAGCAGTACTTC

d_gene: TRBD2
v_gene: TRBV12-3/TRBV12-4
j_gene: TRBJ2-1
abundance: many
CDR3aa: CASSLGTSGSIGKKSYNEQFF
CDR3nt: TGTGCCAGCAGTTTAGGGACTAGCGGGAGTATAGGGAAAAAATCCTACAATGAGCAGTTCTTC

d_gene: NA
v_gene: TRBV2
j_gene: TRBJ1-2
abundance: many
CDR3aa: CASSVGRDHYGYTF
CDR3nt: TGTGCCAGCAGTGTTGGGAGGGATCACTATGGCTACACCTTC

d_gene: NA
v_gene: TRBV12-3/TRBV12-4
j_gene: TRBJ1-2
abundance: few
CDR3aa: CASTSGAVWNFYGYTF
CDR3nt: TGTGCCAGCACCTCCGGGGCAGTCTGGAACTTCTATGGCTACACCTTC

d_gene: NA
v_gene: TRBV10-2
j_gene: TRBJ2-7
abundance: NA
CDR3aa: CASSVPGHQMSPLF
CDR3nt: TGCGCCAGCAGTGTCCCGGGACACCAAATGTCCCCCCTATTC

d_gene: NA
v_gene: TRBV20-1
j_gene: TRBJ2-7
abundance: NA
CDR3aa: CSAYRDPSYEQYF
CDR3nt: TGCAGTGCTTACCGGGACCCCTCCTACGAGCAGTACTTC

d_gene: TRBD1
v_gene: TRBV12-3/TRBV12-4
j_gene: TRBJ2-2
abundance: many
CDR3aa: CASSYPTGGFGELFF
CDR3nt: TGTGCCAGCAGTTACCCCACAGGGGGCTTCGGGGAGCTGTTTTTT

d_gene: NA
v_gene: TRBV27
j_gene: TRBJ1-5
abundance: NA
CDR3aa: CASRPGLAVEPQHF
CDR3nt: TGTGCCAGCAGGCCGGGCTTAGCGGTGGAGCCCCAGCATTTT

d_gene: NA
v_gene: TRBV20-1
j_gene: TRBJ2-1
abundance: many
CDR3aa: CSARLGEHEQFF
CDR3nt: TGCAGTGCTAGGTTGGGTGAGCATGAGCAGTTCTTC

d_gene: TRBD1
v_gene: TRBV20-1
j_gene: TRBJ2-7
abundance: NA
CDR3aa: CSARRDRGRTYTYEQYF
CDR3nt: TGCAGTGCTAGGAGGGACAGGGGAAGGACGTACACCTACGAGCAGTACTTC

d_gene: NA
v_gene: TRBV12-5
j_gene: TRBJ2-5
abundance: many
CDR3aa: CASGLPDTIPETQYF
CDR3nt: TGTGCTAGTGGTTTGCCCGACACCATCCCCGAGACCCAGTACTTC

d_gene: TRBD2
v_gene: TRBV20-1
j_gene: TRBJ2-3
abundance: NA
CDR3aa: CSAPRTSGAYTDTQYF
CDR3nt: TGCAGTGCTCCCCGGACTAGCGGGGCCTACACAGATACGCAGTATTTT

d_gene: NA
v_gene: TRBV19
j_gene: TRBJ2-1
abundance: few
CDR3aa: CASSDDTRIHEQFF
CDR3nt: TGTGCCAGTTCTGACGACACTAGAATCCATGAGCAGTTCTTC

d_gene: TRBD2
v_gene: TRBV30
j_gene: TRBJ2-7
abundance: few
CDR3aa: CAWMGEGYEQYF
CDR3nt: TGTGCCTGGATGGGGGAGGGCTACGAGCAGTACTTC

d_gene: TRBD2
v_gene: TRBV5-6
j_gene: TRBJ2-7
abundance: NA
CDR3aa: CASRRGLAGGPYEQYF
CDR3nt: TGTGCCAGCAGGCGGGGACTAGCGGGAGGACCCTACGAGCAGTACTTC

d_gene: NA
v_gene: TRBV27
j_gene: TRBJ2-3
abundance: many
CDR3aa: CASTSGGRSTDTQYF
CDR3nt: TGTGCCAGCACCTCTGGAGGGCGGAGCACAGATACGCAGTATTTT

d_gene: NA
v_gene: TRBV6-1
j_gene: TRBJ2-1
abundance: many
CDR3aa: CASIAEEHEQFF
CDR3nt: TGTGCCAGCATTGCTGAGGAGCATGAGCAGTTCTTC

d_gene: NA
v_gene: TRBV20-1
j_gene: TRBJ1-5
abundance: NA
CDR3aa: CSARPRGRGLDQPQHF
CDR3nt: TGCAGTGCCCGACCCAGGGGCCGAGGCTTAGATCAGCCCCAGCATTTT

d_gene: TRBD1
v_gene: TRBV19
j_gene: TRBJ1-6
abundance: many
CDR3aa: CASASRDSNSPLHF
CDR3nt: TGTGCCAGTGCAAGTCGGGACAGCAATTCACCCCTCCACTTT

d_gene: TRBD2
v_gene: TRBV20-1
j_gene: TRBJ2-5
abundance: NA
CDR3aa: CSATDLGLAGWNQETQYF
CDR3nt: TGCAGTGCCACAGACTTAGGACTAGCGGGATGGAACCAAGAGACCCAGTACTTC

d_gene: TRBD1
v_gene: TRBV2
j_gene: TRBJ2-1
abundance: many
CDR3aa: CASDRVWVSGEQFF
CDR3nt: TGTGCCAGCGACAGGGTTTGGGTGAGCGGTGAGCAGTTCTTC

d_gene: NA
v_gene: TRBV12-3/TRBV12-4
j_gene: TRBJ2-7
abundance: many
CDR3aa: CASSLGRFGYEQYF
CDR3nt: TGTGCCAGCAGTTTAGGCAGGTTCGGCTACGAGCAGTACTTC

d_gene: TRBD2
v_gene: TRBV19
j_gene: TRBJ2-7
abundance: NA
CDR3aa: CASSALTSGRAYEQYF
CDR3nt: TGTGCCAGTAGTGCCCTGACTAGCGGGAGAGCCTACGAGCAGTACTTC

d_gene: NA
v_gene: TRBV7-3
j_gene: TRBJ2-7
abundance: many
CDR3aa: CASSLEGPTAGHEQYF
CDR3nt: TGTGCCAGCAGCTTAGAGGGGCCCACAGCAGGGCACGAGCAGTACTTC

d_gene: TRBD1
v_gene: TRBV7-9
j_gene: TRBJ2-7
abundance: NA
CDR3aa: CASSRQGAQRYEQYF
CDR3nt: TGTGCCAGCAGCCGACAGGGGGCGCAGAGGTACGAGCAGTACTTC